This note documents a single T cell receptor beta chain sequence. This receptor's antigen is unknown. No base quality information exists; no much larger clone differs at one position. Participants in the prospective study were enrolled through a virtual design, were aged 18 to 89 years, and lived in 20 to 30 United States geographic areas. To assign participants to cohorts, the prospective study relied on clinical history that participants themselves reported in a screening survey and a study questionnaire. Recovered participants in ImmuneRACE Cohort 3 were defined as having two consecutive negative NP/OP PCR tests, clearance from a healthcare professional, or resolution of symptoms. Each participant in the prospective study had whole blood, serum and a nasopharyngeal or oropharyngeal swab collected by mobile phlebotomists. Prospective study participants could optionally give additional blood draws and questionnaires over an approximately 2-month period. Before DNA extraction, blood samples from the prospective study were shipped at room temperature or frozen.

TCRbeta CDR3 regions were amplified from genomic DNA using the immunoSEQ Assay, a bias-controlled multiplex PCR. In the source study's methods: Nucleated cell counts per sample were estimated from amplification of reference gene primers within the assay. Sequence reads were collapsed and filtered to measure the absolute abundance of every unique TCRbeta CDR3 rearrangement. For each sample, productive Simpson clonality was calculated by taking the square root of Simpson's diversity index across productive rearrangements. Entries here come from immuneACCESS through TCRdb and include only in-frame sequences with V and J called. Some clones fail to appear in such tables; in the studies checked, an unresolved V gene covers under half of the shortfall, and the cause of the remainder is unknown. For V, J and clone size, that table is used; D and trimming come from the DNA. The sample records about 370,000 clones, 85% to 90% of which are singletons. Of the sample, about 1% is held by the ten largest clones.

These data originate in a study of blood T cell repertoires in COVID-19 (TCRdb year 2020). Notes on the research overall: Samples from collaborators originated in the United States, Italy and Spain and spanned both the acute and convalescent phases of COVID-19. The material from the prospective study consisted of cDNA or gDNA derived from T cells, B-cell-depleted T cells, or PBMCs. Subjects who had been exposed to COVID-19, were actively infected with it, or had recovered from it provided the deeply sampled blood TCRbeta repertoires that made up the dataset. A freely available public database, intended as a resource for researchers studying the immune response to SARS-CoV-2, is where the repertoires were released. Samples came from the ongoing ImmuneRACE study (first 160 participants) plus 1,254 subjects from 6 global collaborators. A de-identified subject ID, COVID-19 status, age in years and sex were almost always included in the sample metadata. Where available, HLA class I and class II types were obtained from metadata supplied by the sample provider rather than from assay-based typing.

What the authors observed across the whole study: The quantity of clinical and demographic metadata differed by source and by participant and was supplied without curation.

The clonotype was recovered from a man between 18 and 29 years old who had recovered from COVID-19. The source material was PBMCs or T cells enriched from blood (not recorded which).

The nucleotide sequence is given as TGTGCCAGCAGAAAGACAGGGGGTGGCAATCAGCCCCAGCATTTT. Its protein reads: CASRKTGGGNQPQHF. The rearrangement combines TRBV6-5 with TRBJ1-5; 9 bases in the middle match TRBD1. CDR1 and CDR2 are read off the germline V gene as MNHEY and SVGAGI. Measured from the cysteine to the phenylalanine, the CDR3 is 15 residues long. Solely the CDR3 DNA is kept, with 45 bases framed from the first base. Germline trimming: 6 bases from V, 2 bases from J; junction bases outside gene matches: 5.